Listed below are T cell receptor beta chains from one sample, sequenced in a study of blood T cell repertoires in COVID-19. TCRdb keeps only in-frame clones here, not all; method: immunoSEQ multiplex PCR. The table has about 350,000 clones, under 95% seen once. The sequenced sample consisted of peripheral blood. The receptors were sampled from a woman in her late teens or twenties who had recovered from COVID-19. The CDR3 runs from the conserved cysteine through the conserved F or W. The order of the fields is clone size, J gene, V gene, D gene, CDR3 protein, CDR3 DNA. D genes are given only for firm matches. Only part of the rows carry a size: once, few, many, or a class if the clone is expanded.

abundance: once
j_gene: TRBJ1-4
v_gene: TRBV7-8
d_gene: .
CDR3aa: CASSPGRGSLKLFF
CDR3nt: TGTGCCAGCAGCCCCGGACGAGGGTCGCTGAAACTGTTTTTT

abundance: .
j_gene: TRBJ2-3
v_gene: TRBV2
d_gene: TRBD2
CDR3aa: CASSGNGGGDTQYF
CDR3nt: TGTGCCAGCAGTGGCAACGGGGGGGGAGATACGCAGTATTTT

abundance: few
j_gene: TRBJ1-2
v_gene: TRBV19
d_gene: TRBD1
CDR3aa: CASSGRGTGFEYGYTF
CDR3nt: TGTGCCAGTAGTGGACGCGGGACAGGTTTCGAATATGGCTACACCTTC

abundance: .
j_gene: TRBJ2-3
v_gene: TRBV7-9
d_gene: .
CDR3aa: CASSPQAGTDTQYF
CDR3nt: TGTGCCAGCAGCCCCCAGGCAGGTACAGATACGCAGTATTTT

abundance: .
j_gene: TRBJ1-2
v_gene: TRBV6-4
d_gene: TRBD1
CDR3aa: CASRAGTGADGYTF
CDR3nt: TGTGCCAGCAGAGCCGGGACAGGGGCTGATGGCTACACCTTC

abundance: .
j_gene: TRBJ2-1
v_gene: TRBV18
d_gene: TRBD2
CDR3aa: CASSPGLAAGNEQFF
CDR3nt: TGTGCCAGCTCACCGGGACTAGCGGCCGGGAATGAGCAGTTCTTC

abundance: .
j_gene: TRBJ1-2
v_gene: TRBV30
d_gene: .
CDR3aa: CAWSQQGWGYTF
CDR3nt: TGTGCCTGGAGCCAACAGGGTTGGGGCTACACCTTC

abundance: .
j_gene: TRBJ2-3
v_gene: TRBV10-3
d_gene: TRBD1
CDR3aa: CATAGQGFTDTQYF
CDR3nt: TGTGCCACCGCCGGACAGGGGTTCACAGATACGCAGTATTTT

abundance: few
j_gene: TRBJ1-5
v_gene: TRBV2
d_gene: TRBD1
CDR3aa: CASYRDRAPQPQHF
CDR3nt: TGTGCCAGCTACCGGGACAGGGCCCCTCAGCCCCAGCATTTT

abundance: once
j_gene: TRBJ1-3
v_gene: TRBV13
d_gene: .
CDR3aa: CASSLTSNQGISGNTIYF
CDR3nt: TGTGCCAGCAGCTTAACGTCGAACCAGGGGATCTCTGGAAACACCATATATTTT

abundance: .
j_gene: TRBJ1-2
v_gene: TRBV18
d_gene: TRBD1
CDR3aa: CASSPGTGGAGYTF
CDR3nt: TGTGCCAGCTCACCGGGGACAGGGGGCGCCGGCTACACCTTC

abundance: .
j_gene: TRBJ1-5
v_gene: TRBV28
d_gene: .
CDR3aa: CASSFSEQGIGPQHF
CDR3nt: TGTGCCAGCAGTTTCAGTGAACAGGGCATCGGACCCCAGCATTTT

abundance: .
j_gene: TRBJ1-2
v_gene: TRBV24-1
d_gene: .
CDR3aa: CATSVQEYGYTF
CDR3nt: TGTGCCACCAGTGTACAGGAATATGGCTACACCTTC

abundance: .
j_gene: TRBJ1-1
v_gene: TRBV6-6
d_gene: .
CDR3aa: CASSYSNGNTEAFF
CDR3nt: TGTGCCAGCAGTTACTCTAACGGGAACACTGAAGCTTTCTTT

abundance: .
j_gene: TRBJ2-2
v_gene: TRBV24-1
d_gene: .
CDR3aa: CATSDRPSGQRNTGELFF
CDR3nt: TGTGCCACCAGTGACCGACCGTCCGGACAGCGGAACACCGGGGAGCTGTTTTTT

abundance: .
j_gene: TRBJ2-2
v_gene: TRBV19
d_gene: TRBD2
CDR3aa: CASSIFPSGSISTGELFF
CDR3nt: TGTGCCAGTAGTATCTTCCCTAGCGGGAGTATAAGCACCGGGGAGCTGTTTTTT

abundance: .
j_gene: TRBJ2-2
v_gene: TRBV7-6
d_gene: TRBD1
CDR3aa: CASSLDRDRRTGELFF
CDR3nt: TGTGCCAGCAGCCTAGACAGGGATAGACGCACCGGGGAGCTGTTTTTT

abundance: .
j_gene: TRBJ1-3
v_gene: TRBV28
d_gene: .
CDR3aa: CASTLAGTGNTIYF
CDR3nt: TGTGCCAGCACCCTGGCGGGGACTGGAAACACCATATATTTT

abundance: .
j_gene: TRBJ2-1
v_gene: TRBV19
d_gene: TRBD2
CDR3aa: CASSIRIRTSYNNEQFF
CDR3nt: TGTGCCAGTAGTATTCGAATTCGGACTAGCTATAACAATGAGCAGTTCTTC

abundance: .
j_gene: TRBJ1-1
v_gene: TRBV29-1
d_gene: .
CDR3aa: CSVDPTGYTEAFF
CDR3nt: TGCAGCGTTGACCCCACAGGGTACACTGAAGCTTTCTTT

abundance: .
j_gene: TRBJ2-2
v_gene: TRBV19
d_gene: TRBD2
CDR3aa: CASSILGGRNTGELFF
CDR3nt: TGTGCCAGTAGTATTCTTGGCGGGAGGAACACCGGGGAGCTGTTTTTT

abundance: .
j_gene: TRBJ1-1
v_gene: TRBV10-3
d_gene: TRBD1
CDR3aa: CAISGTGYSNTEAFF
CDR3nt: TGTGCCATCAGTGGGACAGGTTATTCGAACACTGAAGCTTTCTTT

abundance: .
j_gene: TRBJ2-1
v_gene: TRBV5-1
d_gene: TRBD2
CDR3aa: CASSSVSGRSNEQFF
CDR3nt: TGCGCCAGCAGCTCCGTTAGCGGGAGAAGCAATGAGCAGTTCTTC

abundance: .
j_gene: TRBJ2-3
v_gene: TRBV20-1
d_gene: .
CDR3aa: CSASADQGTDTQYF
CDR3nt: TGCAGTGCTAGTGCCGATCAGGGCACAGATACGCAGTATTTT

abundance: .
j_gene: TRBJ2-2
v_gene: TRBV4-3
d_gene: TRBD2
CDR3aa: CASSRRLAGGPSTGELFF
CDR3nt: TGCGCCAGCAGCCGGAGACTAGCGGGAGGGCCTAGCACCGGGGAGCTGTTTTTT

abundance: .
j_gene: TRBJ2-1
v_gene: TRBV24-1
d_gene: .
CDR3aa: CATSGDRPSSGLALYNEQFF
CDR3nt: TGTGCCACCAGTGGGGACAGGCCGTCTTCGGGACTAGCCCTCTACAATGAGCAGTTCTTC

abundance: .
j_gene: TRBJ2-5
v_gene: TRBV2
d_gene: .
CDR3aa: CASSPGQQETQYF
CDR3nt: TGTGCCAGCAGTCCGGGACAACAAGAGACCCAGTACTTC

abundance: .
j_gene: TRBJ2-2
v_gene: TRBV6-5
d_gene: TRBD1
CDR3aa: CASSRDRDSGELFF
CDR3nt: TGTGCCAGCAGTCGGGACAGGGACAGCGGGGAGCTGTTTTTT

abundance: .
j_gene: TRBJ1-1
v_gene: TRBV2
d_gene: .
CDR3aa: CASIHSPGQGPWNTEAFF
CDR3nt: TGTGCCAGCATCCACTCCCCCGGCCAGGGGCCTTGGAACACTGAAGCTTTCTTT

abundance: .
j_gene: TRBJ1-2
v_gene: TRBV11-2
d_gene: .
CDR3aa: CASSLADYGYTF
CDR3nt: TGTGCCAGCAGCTTAGCCGACTATGGCTACACCTTC

abundance: .
j_gene: TRBJ2-2
v_gene: TRBV3-1/TRBV3-2
d_gene: .
CDR3aa: CASSQTRVSWTGELFF
CDR3nt: TGTGCCAGCAGCCAGACCCGGGTCTCTTGGACCGGGGAGCTGTTTTTT

abundance: .
j_gene: TRBJ1-2
v_gene: TRBV19
d_gene: TRBD1
CDR3aa: CASTIRDRVSNYGYTF
CDR3nt: TGTGCCAGCACGATCCGGGACAGGGTGTCTAACTATGGCTACACCTTC

abundance: .
j_gene: TRBJ2-4
v_gene: TRBV7-8
d_gene: .
CDR3aa: CASSLTGGGLGSFQYF
CDR3nt: TGTGCCAGCAGCTTAACCGGAGGGGGCCTCGGAAGTTTTCAGTACTTC

abundance: .
j_gene: TRBJ1-2
v_gene: TRBV4-3
d_gene: TRBD1
CDR3aa: CASSQVVSQGSYGYTF
CDR3nt: TGCGCCAGCAGCCAAGTTGTATCACAGGGGAGCTATGGCTACACCTTC

abundance: .
j_gene: TRBJ2-1
v_gene: TRBV7-2
d_gene: TRBD2
CDR3aa: CASSRTSGSSNEQFF
CDR3nt: TGTGCCAGCAGCCGGACTAGCGGGAGTTCCAATGAGCAGTTCTTC

abundance: .
j_gene: TRBJ2-2
v_gene: TRBV11-2
d_gene: TRBD2
CDR3aa: CASSQGLAGGLSAGELFF
CDR3nt: TGTGCCAGCAGCCAGGGACTAGCGGGAGGGCTCTCCGCCGGGGAGCTGTTTTTT

abundance: .
j_gene: TRBJ2-2
v_gene: TRBV27
d_gene: TRBD1
CDR3aa: CASSPRDRATGELFF
CDR3nt: TGTGCCAGCAGTCCCCGGGACAGAGCGACCGGGGAGCTGTTTTTT

abundance: .
j_gene: TRBJ2-5
v_gene: TRBV3-1/TRBV3-2
d_gene: .
CDR3aa: CASSLPTVKETQYF
CDR3nt: TGTGCCAGCAGCCTACCGACAGTGAAGGAGACCCAGTACTTC

abundance: .
j_gene: TRBJ1-2
v_gene: TRBV12-3/TRBV12-4
d_gene: TRBD1
CDR3aa: CASTPGQGRGYTF
CDR3nt: TGTGCCAGCACCCCGGGACAGGGCAGGGGCTACACCTTC

abundance: once
j_gene: TRBJ1-4
v_gene: TRBV7-2
d_gene: .
CDR3aa: CASSLGDRGAREKLFF
CDR3nt: TGTGCCAGCAGCTTAGGGGATCGGGGGGCGAGGGAAAAACTGTTTTTT

abundance: .
j_gene: TRBJ1-1
v_gene: TRBV18
d_gene: .
CDR3aa: CASSPIDNTEAFF
CDR3nt: TGTGCCAGCTCACCGATAGATAACACTGAAGCTTTCTTT

abundance: few
j_gene: TRBJ1-1
v_gene: TRBV19
d_gene: .
CDR3aa: CASSIGRAATEAFF
CDR3nt: TGTGCCAGTAGTATAGGGAGGGCGGCCACTGAAGCTTTCTTT

abundance: once
j_gene: TRBJ2-5
v_gene: TRBV5-1
d_gene: .
CDR3aa: CASSPQAGQGQETQYF
CDR3nt: TGCGCCAGCAGCCCCCAGGCTGGGCAGGGCCAAGAGACCCAGTACTTC

abundance: .
j_gene: TRBJ1-3
v_gene: TRBV10-3
d_gene: TRBD1
CDR3aa: CAITGQLDGNTIYF
CDR3nt: TGTGCCATCACGGGACAGCTCGATGGAAACACCATATATTTT

abundance: .
j_gene: TRBJ2-5
v_gene: TRBV6-1
d_gene: .
CDR3aa: CASSEQPEYQETQYF
CDR3nt: TGTGCCAGCAGTGAACAGCCGGAGTACCAAGAGACCCAGTACTTC

abundance: .
j_gene: TRBJ1-5
v_gene: TRBV19
d_gene: .
CDR3aa: CASSIQWPPQHF
CDR3nt: TGTGCCAGTAGTATTCAGTGGCCGCCCCAGCATTTT

abundance: .
j_gene: TRBJ2-5
v_gene: TRBV5-6
d_gene: .
CDR3aa: CASSQQGLRAGETQYF
CDR3nt: TGTGCCAGCAGCCAACAAGGACTACGGGCGGGGGAGACCCAGTACTTC

abundance: .
j_gene: TRBJ2-4
v_gene: TRBV7-9
d_gene: TRBD1
CDR3aa: CASSLPRQGKNIQYF
CDR3nt: TGTGCCAGCAGCCTCCCGCGACAGGGTAAAAACATTCAGTACTTC